This TCR beta chain was identified during a study of long-term antiretroviral therapy in people with HIV. Of note for this clone: The antigen is undetermined.

This CDR3 has 14 residues. The germline CDR1 and CDR2 sequences are SGDLS and YYNGEE. The V and J ends lost 3 bases and 8 bases respectively, with 15 bases between them. Survey-level immunoSEQ v3.0 assays were run. Researchers set sequencing to target 40,000-50,000 T-cell genomes per sample. Produced via immunoSEQ multiplex PCR; TCRdb's table is partial and in-frame only. The table has over 30,000 clones, roughly 77% seen once. Study-wide points: Diversity remained lower than transplant donor controls, even though it increased after ART.

This sequence originates from a man in his late teens or twenties with HIV. This rearrangement joins TRBV9 to TRBJ2-1, with D perhaps matching TRBD2 (5 bases). The sample was unsorted PBMCs, taken 1.9 years after starting antiretroviral therapy. In nucleotides, the CDR3 is TGTGCCAGCAGCGCCTCGGGGAAGCTGGATGAGCAGTTCTTC. Translated: CASSASGKLDEQFF.